This T cell receptor (beta chain) derives from a study of blood T cell repertoires in COVID-19. The wider study: The United States, Italy and Spain supplied acute and convalescent COVID-19 samples.

In terms of age and location, participants ranged from about 18 to 95 years and lived in approximately 24 US areas. Cohort 3 recovery required two negative PCRs, clearance, or symptom resolution. Method: immunoSEQ multiplex PCR; TCRdb's copy keeps in-frame clones and lacks some. The data contain about half a million clones, about 88% of them singletons. The V end was cut by 5 bases, the J end by 4 bases, with 11 bases between. The CDR3 extends over 12 amino acids. Germline CDR1 SQVTM, CDR2 ANQGSEA. This receptor was obtained from a woman aged 55 to 70 who had recovered from COVID-19. The material sequenced was PBMCs or T cells enriched from blood (not recorded which). The genes are TRBV29-1 and TRBJ1-2; D gene unclear. The CDR3 coding sequence is TGCAGCGTTTGGGGAGGCGGCTATGGCTACACCTTC. Protein product: CSVWGGGYGYTF.